These 20 T cell receptor beta chains were sequenced from one sample in a study of CD8+CD57+ T cells in acquired aplastic anemia. An expansion of CD8+CD57+ cells by flow cytometry had been shown in patients chosen for sequencing. Investigators profiled TCR beta VDJ and CDR3 from genomic DNA template. A single record per CDR3 protein comes from TCRdb applying MiXCR to the reads. This sample has approximately 170,000 distinct CDR3 sequences, with 40% to 55% found just once. Sequencing was performed on sorted CD4+, CD8+, or CD8+CD57+ T cells (not recorded which) from PBMCs. The receptors here all came from a human donor with aplastic anemia.

V gene TRBV10-2 combines with J gene TRBJ1-1; D is ambiguous. Germline CDR1 is WSHSY and CDR2 is SAAADI. The V end was cut by 2 bases, the J end by 5 bases, with 18 bases between. This CDR3 has 16 amino acids. DNA of the CDR3: TGCGCCAGCAGTGAGCAACAGCTCATCGCGGGGACTGAAGCTTTCTTT. Protein: CASSEQQLIAGTEAFF.

On this clonotype itself: An end of the junction differs from the germline gene, which may be a read error. The V call is TRBV15, the J call TRBJ2-1; 15 nucleotides align to TRBD2. CDR3 size: 16 residues. Germline CDR1 reads LNHNV; CDR2 reads YYDKDF (reference sequence). CDR3: CATSKDGLAGGKPMEF. The CDR3 coding sequence is TGTGCCACCAGCAAAGACGGACTAGCGGGAGGGAAACCAATGGAGTTC. Looking up the rest from reference TRBV15 and TRBJ2-1 gives the full variable domain: DAMVIQNPRYQVTQFGKPVTLSCSQTLNHNVMYWYQQKSSQAPKLLFHYYDKDFNNEADTPDNFQSRRPNTSFCFLDIRSPGLGDTAMYLCATSKDGLAGGKPMEFGPGTRLTVL.

CDR3 protein: CASSYQGQARLAAKNIQYF. In DNA form, the CDR3 reads TGTGCCAGCAGTTACCAGGGACAGGCGAGGCTAGCTGCCAAAAACATTCAGTACTTC. The rearrangement joins TRBV6-2 or TRBV6-3 to TRBJ2-4, with TRBD1 matching 8 bases. The CDR3 spans 19 residues. Germline V gene sequence: CDR1 MNHEY, CDR2 SVGEGT. V lost 2 bases, J lost 1 base, and 13 bases stayed unmatched.

This clonotype has just a few counts. This chain links TRBV4-3 with TRBJ2-1; TRBD1 agrees at 7 bases. Trimming removed 1 base from V and 2 bases from J; junction bases left unmatched: 2. In germline, CDR1 is LGHNA, CDR2 YSLEER. The CDR3 runs 15 residues. The CDR3 loop is CASSQARGPYNEQFF. The CDR3 nucleotides read TGCGCCAGCAGCCAAGCGAGGGGGCCCTACAATGAGCAGTTCTTC.

This clonotype was seen once. One end of the junction varies from germline; a read error may be responsible. The chain employs TRBV2 and TRBJ1-2; a possible D gene is TRBD1 (5 bases). Germline V gene sequence: CDR1 SNHLY, CDR2 FYNNEI. This CDR3 is 12 amino acids long. CDR3 bases: TGTGCCAGCAGCGATTCCCTACGGGGCTTCACCTTC. It codes for CASSDSLRGFTF.

The chain joins TRBV25-1 to TRBJ2-3; TRBD2 is a possible D gene (6 bases). This CDR3 is built from 14 residues. V was shortened by 6 bases and J by 5 bases, with 15 bases between the two germline ends. Germline loops: CDR1 MGHDK, CDR2 SYGVNS. The CDR3 loop reads CASSAEGPEDTQYF. DNA of the CDR3: TGTGCCAGCAGCGCGGAGGGCCCCGAAGATACGCAGTATTTT.

This clonotype appeared many times. J is TRBJ1-1 and V is TRBV7-9, with 7 bases that match TRBD1. Per germline, CDR1 SEHNR and CDR2 FQNEAQ (reference sequence). Germline trimming cut 0 bases from V and 14 bases from J; bases unmatched to any gene: 12. This CDR3 spans 14 amino acids. The CDR3 sequence is CASSLAETGPKSFF. In DNA form, the CDR3 reads TGTGCCAGCAGCTTAGCTGAGACAGGGCCGAAGTCCTTCTTT.

The chain combines TRBV29-1 with TRBJ2-3; D remains ambiguous. Germline CDR1 and CDR2: SQVTM and ANQGSEA. This CDR3 comprises 11 residues. Between the trimmed V and J ends, which lost 5 bases and 5 bases, there was a span of 8 bases. The DNA of the CDR3 is TGCAGCGTTCCCTCCGGAGATACGCAGTATTTT. It codes for CSVPSGDTQYF.

This clonotype showed up many times. V and J are TRBV5-1 and TRBJ1-1; maybe TRBD1 (6 bases). V was shortened by 0 bases and J by 2 bases, with 11 bases between the two germline ends. Germline-derived CDR1 and CDR2 are SGHRS and YFSETQ. This CDR3 has 15 residues. CDR3 nucleotides: TGCGCCAGCAGCTTGGCCGGGGGCCCCAACACTGAAGCTTTCTTT. It yields the protein CASSLAGGPNTEAFF. The whole variable domain, remainder taken from reference TRBV5-1 and TRBJ1-1, is KAGVTQTPRYLIKTRGQQVTLSCSPISGHRSVSWYQQTPGQGLQFLFEYFSETQRNKGNFPGRFSGRQFSNSRSEMNVSTLELGDSALYLCASSLAGGPNTEAFFGQGTRLTVV.

The chain uses TRBV29-1 and TRBJ2-7; 8 positions match TRBD1. The CDR3 is 13 residues long. V shed 8 bases, J shed 2 bases, and the junction held 8 bases outside the gene matches. Per germline, CDR1 SQVTM and CDR2 ANQGSEA. CDR3 coding DNA: TGCAGCTTCCGGACAGGGATGGCCTACGAGCAGTACTTC. This sequence encodes CSFRTGMAYEQYF.

Comments on this clonotype: One base away lies a much larger clone, so this may be a sequencing read error. This chain connects TRBV11-2 to TRBJ1-4; no clear D. The CDR3 extends over 16 amino acids. Germline lookup yields CDR1 SGHAT and CDR2 FQNNGV. The CDR3 coding sequence is TGTGCCAGCAGCTTAGGGTTACACACAACTAGTGAAAAACTGTTTTTT. Translation gives CASSLGLHTTSEKLFF.

The J gene is TRBJ2-7, the V gene TRBV5-6; 8 nucleotides match TRBD2. Germline V gene data show CDR1 as SGHDT and CDR2 as YYEEEE. The CDR3 is 17 amino acids. J was trimmed by 2 bases and V by 0 bases; bases with no gene match: 10. The CDR3 DNA follows: TGTGCCAGCAGCTTGGGTCAGCGGGAGACCCTAGCCTACGAGCAGTACGTC. The encoded protein is CASSLGQRETLAYEQYV.

This sequence joins TRBV9 and TRBJ2-3, with a weak D call TRBD2 (7 bases). This CDR3 has 14 amino acids. Deletions cut 5 bases from V and 2 bases from J, with 12 bases between. The germline V gene encodes CDR1 SGDLS and CDR2 YYNGEE. The CDR3 bases are TGTGCCAGCAGTAGGGGGGGCTACACAGATACGCAGTATTTT. It translates to CASSRGGYTDTQYF.

The CDR3 loop reads CASMRLAGDSYNEQFF. CDR3 DNA sequence: TGTGCCAGCATGAGACTAGCGGGAGATTCCTACAATGAGCAGTTCTTC. The chain links TRBV2 to TRBJ2-1, with 12 bases that match TRBD2. Germline V gives CDR1 SNHLY, CDR2 FYNNEI. The CDR3 runs 16 residues. With 7 bases clipped from V and 1 base from J, the junction kept 5 bases outside the gene matches.

In this sample, this clonotype turned up many times. CDR3 nucleotides: TGCAGTGCGTCTACAGGGTACCGAGGGCACGAGCAGTACTTC. The encoded protein is CSASTGYRGHEQYF. The chain links TRBV20-1 to TRBJ2-7; D may be TRBD1 (6 bases). There are 14 residues in the CDR3. V was shortened by 6 bases and J by 5 bases, with 20 bases between the two germline ends. Germline values: CDR1 DFQATT, CDR2 SNEGSKA (reference sequence).

The CDR3, as DNA: TGTGCCAGCAGCTTAGTAAGTGCTGGCTACACCTTC. Translating it yields CASSLVSAGYTF. V usage is TRBV7-2 and J usage is TRBJ1-2; D remains unclear. This CDR3 has 12 residues. The V end was cut by 1 base, the J end by 7 bases, with 7 bases between. The germline CDR1 and CDR2 sequences are SGHTA and FQGNSA.

This clonotype has ten or more counts. The V and J genes are TRBV6-5 and TRBJ2-3; D is unclear. Germline CDR1 is MNHEY and CDR2 is SVGAGI. Trimming took off 8 bases at V and 5 bases at J, with 17 bases between the two ends. This CDR3 has 14 amino acids. This chain's CDR3 is CASRSRPPLDTQYF. CDR3 DNA sequence: TGTGCCAGCCGAAGCCGACCCCCATTAGATACGCAGTATTTT.

The chain recombines TRBV10-3 with TRBJ1-2; D may be TRBD1 (5 bases). Germline lookup yields CDR1 ENHRY and CDR2 SYGVKD. The length of the CDR3 is 13 residues. With 8 bases removed from V and 4 bases from J, the gap between germline ends came to 14 bases. CDR3 DNA sequence: TGTGCCATCGATTTCGAAGGGACCTATGGCTACACCTTC. This sequence encodes CAIDFEGTYGYTF.

The chain links TRBV6-2 or TRBV6-3 to TRBJ1-6; D may be TRBD1 (5 bases). CDR3 length: 16 amino acids. Germline V gene lookup returns CDR1 MNHEY and CDR2 SVGEGT. V was clipped by 0 bases and J by 7 bases, with 13 bases between them. CDR3 residues: CASSYSRGRSNSPLHF. CDR3 DNA sequence: TGTGCCAGCAGTTACTCCCGGGGCAGGTCGAATTCACCCCTCCACTTT.

The chain carries TRBV15 and TRBJ1-5, with D hard to call. Per the germline V gene, CDR1 is LNHNV and CDR2 is YYDKDF (reference sequence). Trimming removed 1 base from V and 3 bases from J, with 10 bases in between. The length of the CDR3 is 15 residues. The CDR3 DNA follows: TGTGCCACCAGCAGAGTTCAGGAAGACAATCAGCCCCAGCATTTT. It encodes CATSRVQEDNQPQHF.